This TCR beta chain came from a study of shared clonotypes between healthy human individuals. The wider study: Every donor yielded three CD4 naive, three CD4 memory, two CD8 naive and one CD8 memory plate.

Replicate PCRs run on sorted subsets employed approximately 0.2 ug DNA, 25,000 to 35,000 T cell genomes. Per the authors' pipeline: ImmunoSEQ only sent back junction sequences with no quality scores, so filtering was done differently. Clones were read by immunoSEQ multiplex PCR, and TCRdb kept only the in-frame ones, dropping some. V and J calls and clone size are as listed in that table; D and trimming were resolved from the DNA. The sample carries fewer than 400,000 clones, under 80% recorded once. The V end lost 0 bases, the J end lost 1 base, and 8 bases lay between the germline ends. Germline values: CDR1 SGHRS, CDR2 YFSETQ. The CDR3 length is 15 residues. On this clone: Its antigen is unknown.

Points from the study as a whole: Exclusively blood specimens were collected; tissue repertoires likely differ.

The origin of this receptor is a man aged 30-40 years in good health. The source material was memory CD4+ T cells sorted from blood. The subset here: CD45RA-negative fraction. This chain joins TRBV5-1 and TRBJ2-1; D tentatively fits TRBD1 or TRBD2 (5 bases each). CDR3 sequence reads: CASSLDGASYNEQFF. The CDR3, as DNA: TGCGCCAGCAGCTTGGACGGGGCGTCCTACAATGAGCAGTTCTTC.